This passage covers 19 T cell receptor beta chains from one sample sequenced in a study of blood T cell repertoires in COVID-19. Some clones are missing from TCRdb's copy, which holds only in-frame ones; the method was immunoSEQ multiplex PCR. The table records 200,000 to 300,000 clones, 70% to 90% of them present only once. Input material: peripheral blood. Receptor source: a man aged 25 to 40 with active or convalescent COVID-19.

The chain combines TRBV4-1 with TRBJ2-1; 11 positions match TRBD2. J was trimmed by 8 bases and V by 1 base; bases with no gene match: 13. Germline V gene lookup returns CDR1 MGHRA and CDR2 YSYEKL. This CDR3 has 18 amino acids. This chain's CDR3 is CASSQVALPSGGSDEQFF. Here the CDR3 DNA reads TGCGCCAGCAGCCAAGTGGCCCTGCCTAGCGGGGGGTCGGATGAGCAGTTCTTC.

Comments on this clone: The sample contains more than one DNA sequence encoding this CDR3. This chain uses TRBV6-5 with TRBJ1-5, with a possible D match to TRBD1 (6 bases). V was clipped by 3 bases and J by 3 bases, with 9 bases between them. Germline V CDR1 and CDR2: MNHEY, SVGAGI. This CDR3 comprises 14 residues. CDR3 loop: CASSYGGLNQPQHF. CDR3 in DNA: TGTGCCAGCAGTTATGGGGGCCTCAATCAGCCCCAGCATTTT.

The rearrangement links TRBV19 to TRBJ2-7, with 7 positions matching TRBD1. The V and J ends lost 3 bases and 7 bases, in that order; junction bases with no gene match: 3. The CDR3 runs to 12 residues. Germline CDR1 reads LNHDA; CDR2 reads SQIVND (reference sequence). The CDR3 protein is CASSMTGHEQYF. The CDR3 nucleotides are TGTGCCAGTAGTATGACAGGGCATGAGCAGTACTTC. Supplemented by reference TRBV19 and TRBJ2-7, the full variable domain reads DGGITQSPKYLFRKEGQNVTLSCEQNLNHDAMYWYRQDPGQGLRLIYYSQIVNDFQKGDIAEGYSVSREKKESFPLTVTSAQKNPTAFYLCASSMTGHEQYFGPGTRLTVT.

The chain joins TRBV5-8 to TRBJ1-3; 9 bases fit TRBD1. V shed 3 bases and J 4 bases; nucleotides not matched to a gene: 8. The CDR3 sequence is 16 residues long. Germline-derived CDR1 and CDR2 are SGHTS and YDEGEE. The CDR3 DNA reads as TGTGCCAGCAGCTCGGACAGGGGCTCGGGAGGAAACACCATATATTTT. Protein sequence: CASSSDRGSGGNTIYF.

This clone is a singleton in its sample. In DNA, the CDR3 is TGCGCCAGCAGACAGGGCTACGAGCAGTACTTC. It encodes CASRQGYEQYF. The gene calls are TRBV10-2 and TRBJ2-7, with D possibly TRBD1 on 6 matching bases. This CDR3 contains 11 residues. V dropped 6 bases and J dropped 3 bases, with 6 bases sitting between them. CDR1 and CDR2 (germline): WSHSY, SAAADI.

This chain connects TRBV9 to TRBJ2-5; 7 bases are a match to TRBD2. Per the germline V gene, CDR1 is SGDLS and CDR2 is YYNGEE. Losses at the gene ends were 0 bases for V and 4 bases for J; bases not matched to a gene: 6. CDR3 length equals 15 residues. The CDR3 DNA reads TGTGCCAGCAGCGTAGCTACGGGGGGTCGAGAGACCCAGTACTTC. Residues: CASSVATGGRETQYF.

This chain joins TRBV7-6 and TRBJ2-2, with 9 bases lining up with TRBD2. The V and J ends lost 3 bases and 6 bases, in that order; junction bases with no gene match: 17. CDR1 SGHVS and CDR2 FNYEAQ come from the germline V gene. The CDR3 runs to 19 residues. The CDR3 DNA reads as TGTGCCAGCAGCTTGATGGCTAGCGGGGATTTGTACGGTTCCGGGGAGCTGTTTTTT. Protein sequence: CASSLMASGDLYGSGELFF. The full variable domain, rest sourced from reference TRBV7-6 and TRBJ2-2, is GAGVSQSPRYKVTKRGQDVALRCDPISGHVSLYWYRQALGQGPEFLTYFNYEAQQDKSGLPNDRFSAERPEGSISTLTIQRTEQRDSAMYRCASSLMASGDLYGSGELFFGEGSRLTVL.

The V and J genes are TRBV27 and TRBJ1-5; D perhaps matches TRBD1 (6 bases). The V gene lost 0 bases and the J gene lost 4 bases, with 10 bases spanning the gap. Germline V lookup: CDR1 MNHEY, CDR2 SMNVEV (reference sequence). The CDR3 is 15 amino acids. The CDR3, as DNA: TGTGCCAGCAGTTTATCGGGGGCTGGGAATCAGCCCCAGCATTTT. This translates into CASSLSGAGNQPQHF.

The V call is TRBV3-1 (or the pseudogene TRBV3-2), the J call TRBJ2-2, with 8 bases aligning to TRBD1. V trimming: 3 bases; J trimming: 2 bases; junction bases outside the gene matches: 2. There are 15 residues in the CDR3. Germline V gene data show CDR1 as LGHDT and CDR2 as YNNKEL (reference sequence). CDR3 coding DNA: TGTGCCAGCAGCCAGGACAGGGTTAACACCGGGGAGCTGTTTTTT. This translates into CASSQDRVNTGELFF.

This clone was counted between two and nine times. The chain carries TRBV4-2 and TRBJ1-2; D perhaps matches TRBD1 (6 bases). There are 15 residues in the CDR3. Germline CDR1 and CDR2: LGHNA and YNFKEQ. Trimming removed 2 bases at V and 0 bases at J, with 10 bases between. The CDR3 DNA reads as TGTGCCAGCAGCCAAACCGGACAGACTAACTATGGCTACACCTTC. Encoded protein: CASSQTGQTNYGYTF.

This clone has only one observation. The V and J genes are TRBV24-1 and TRBJ2-3, with a weak D call TRBD1 (7 bases). CDR1 KGHDR and CDR2 SFDVKD come from the germline V gene. Trimming stripped 5 bases from V and 6 bases from J, with 23 bases between. The length of the CDR3 is 17 residues. Written as DNA, the CDR3 is TGTGCCACCAGTGGACGGACAGGAGGGGATGTGGGGGATACGCAGTATTTT. Translated: CATSGRTGGDVGDTQYF.

The chain couples TRBV5-1 to TRBJ1-1, with D possibly TRBD1 on 5 matching bases. CDR3 size: 18 residues. V shed 4 bases and J shed 0 bases, with 22 bases lying between them. In germline, CDR1 is SGHRS, CDR2 YFSETQ. CDR3 nucleotides: TGCGCCAGCAGCCCGGGGGGGGTCATTCGGACCATGAACACTGAAGCTTTCTTT. Translating it yields CASSPGGVIRTMNTEAFF.

This chain uses TRBV4-3 with TRBJ1-1; D not resolved. The CDR3 runs to 15 residues. V lost 2 bases to trimming and J lost 1 base, with 11 bases between them. Germline CDR1 LGHNA, CDR2 YSLEER. The chain's CDR3 is CASSQTPPGNTEAFF. CDR3 nucleotides: TGCGCCAGCAGCCAAACCCCCCCGGGGAACACTGAAGCTTTCTTT.

The chain combines TRBV6-6 with TRBJ2-3; D is unclear. The CDR3 sequence is 16 residues long. In germline, CDR1 is MNHNY, CDR2 SVGAGI (reference sequence). Trimming stripped 2 bases from V and 0 bases from J, with 12 bases between. The DNA of the CDR3 is TGTGCCAGCAGTTACACCCAAGTCGGTAGCACAGATACGCAGTATTTT. Translating it yields CASSYTQVGSTDTQYF.

The chain joins TRBV2 to TRBJ1-2; a possible D gene is TRBD1 (5 bases). The CDR3 totals 13 residues. V shed 1 base and J shed 7 bases, with 10 bases lying between them. Germline V gives CDR1 SNHLY, CDR2 FYNNEI. Here the CDR3 DNA reads TGTGCCAGCAGTGAAGGGCAGGGCCGTGGCTACACCTTC. It encodes CASSEGQGRGYTF.

The V gene is TRBV5-1, the J gene TRBJ1-3; TRBD1 might be the D (5 bases). The V end was cut by 3 bases, the J end by 0 bases, with 7 bases between. Germline-derived CDR1 and CDR2 are SGHRS and YFSETQ. CDR3 size: 14 residues. The DNA for the CDR3 is TGCGCCAGCAGCTCAGGGCCCTCTGGAAACACCATATATTTT. Protein: CASSSGPSGNTIYF.

This chain uses TRBV29-1 with TRBJ2-7, with D possibly matching TRBD2 (5 bases). CDR3 length equals 13 residues. V was clipped by 3 bases and J by 2 bases, with 11 bases between them. Germline lookup yields CDR1 SQVTM and CDR2 ANQGSEA. DNA for the CDR3: TGCAGCGTTGAGGAGCCGGGGACCTACGAGCAGTACTTC. As protein: CSVEEPGTYEQYF.

The chain joins TRBV4-2 to TRBJ1-2, with D possibly TRBD1 on 6 matching bases. The germline gives CDR1 LGHNA, CDR2 YNFKEQ. The CDR3 has 17 residues. V was pared by 4 bases and J by 1 base, with 19 bases between. Here the CDR3 reads CASSPQVGQSYNYGYTF. The CDR3 region has the DNA TGTGCCAGCAGCCCCCAAGTAGGACAGAGTTATAACTATGGCTACACCTTC.

The chain employs TRBV6-1 and TRBJ2-7; a possible D gene is TRBD2 (5 bases). In germline, CDR1 is MNHNS, CDR2 SASEGT. This CDR3 region has 16 residues. The ends were cut back, 3 bases at V and 2 bases at J, with 17 bases in the middle. In nucleotides, the CDR3 is TGTGCCAGCAGTGATATCTCGGGGATTATAACCTACGAGCAGTACTTC. Translated, it gives CASSDISGIITYEQYF.